This TCR beta chain was observed in a study of T cell repertoires in cytomegalovirus infection. This clonotype occurred many times. From germline, CDR1 is SGHTA and CDR2 FQGNSA. This CDR3 is built from 11 residues. With 6 bases removed from V and 8 bases from J, the gap between germline ends came to 10 bases. TCRdb reprocessed the reads via MiXCR and lists one record per CDR3 protein. Here the sample spans hundreds of thousands of distinct CDR3 sequences, around 6.2% being singletons. Input material: PBMCs. The genes are TRBV7-2 and TRBJ1-2; no definite D call. This receptor was obtained from a human donor in good health (CMV status not recorded). Some clones in this sample may be carry-over from other donors' samples. The CDR3 protein is CASRAAGGYTF. In nucleotides, the CDR3 is TGTGCCAGCAGAGCGGCGGGGGGCTACACCTTC. The entire variable domain, with the rest obtained from reference TRBV7-2 and TRBJ1-2, is as follows: GAGVSQSPSNKVTEKGKDVELRCDPISGHTALYWYRQSLGQGLEFLIYFQGNSAPDKSGLPSDRFSAERTGGSVSTLTIQRTQQEDSAVYLCASRAAGGYTFGSGTRLTVV.